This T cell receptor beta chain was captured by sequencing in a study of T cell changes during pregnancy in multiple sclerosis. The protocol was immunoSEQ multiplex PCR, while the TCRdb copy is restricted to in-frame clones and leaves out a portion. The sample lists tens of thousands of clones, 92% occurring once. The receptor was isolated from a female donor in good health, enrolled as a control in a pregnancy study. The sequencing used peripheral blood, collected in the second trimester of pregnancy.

The DNA for the CDR3 is TGTGCCTGGAGGACCCCCAGGGTCACCGGGGAGCTGTTTTTT. The encoded protein is CAWRTPRVTGELFF. The rearrangement joins TRBV30 to TRBJ2-2; a possible D gene is TRBD1 (5 bases). With 3 bases removed from V and 4 bases from J, the gap between germline ends came to 12 bases. Looked up from germline, CDR1 is GTSNPN and CDR2 is SVGIG (reference sequence). The CDR3 is made up of 14 amino acids.